The source of this T cell receptor beta chain is a study of beta chain features in type 1 diabetes. Study-level results: A pattern of fewer insertions and more deletions at VDJ junctions was seen in type 1 diabetes patients.

Since all of the isolated RNA was reverse transcribed, expressed TCRB transcripts were what got sequenced. There were millions of reads on average in the naive, central memory and regulatory T cell samples. Some clones are missing from TCRdb's copy, which holds only in-frame ones; the method was immunoSEQ multiplex PCR. The sample holds about 330,000 clones, 11% seen once. CD45RO/CCR7/CD25/CD127/CD95/CD27 separated CD4+ naive, central memory, regulatory and stem cell-like memory cells by sorting. Sorting produced populations that all topped 98% purity. The CDR3 extends over 16 amino acids. The germline V gene encodes CDR1 MDHEN and CDR2 SYDVKM. Trimming removed 4 bases at V and 4 bases at J, with 17 bases between. On this clone: Its antigen is undetermined.

This chain uses TRBV28 with TRBJ1-5; possibly TRBD1 for D (5 bases). This clonotype originated in a woman in her 30s in good health. Material for sequencing was naive CD4+ T cells from blood. The CDR3 DNA is TGTGCCAGCAGTTGGGGCAGGGCCCTACCGAATCAGCCCCAGCATTTT. This codes for CASSWGRALPNQPQHF.